The TCR beta chain described here comes from a study of blood T cells in healthy people across ages. Germline CDR1 is SEHNR and CDR2 is FQNEAQ (reference sequence). With V trimmed by 4 bases and J by 7 bases, 7 bases remained unmatched. This CDR3 is built from 16 residues. Then a second PCR, running about 7 to 11 cycles, was carried out with a sample-barcoded 5' primer and a J-beta primer mix. TCRdb fed the 5' RACE reads into MiXCR, producing one record per CDR3 protein. The sample records over 1,300,000 distinct CDR3 sequences, approximately 63% being singletons. The chain has TRBV7-9 and TRBJ2-1; TRBD2 matches 13 bases. Source material: blood. This TCR was sampled from a man younger than 35 in good health. The CDR3 region is CASSSGLAGVWNEQFF. The CDR3 bases are TGTGCCAGCAGCTCCGGACTAGCGGGAGTTTGGAATGAGCAGTTCTTC.